A single TCR beta chain is shown here with its context. The data originate from a study of CD8 T cells in Susac syndrome. Per germline, CDR1 LGHDT and CDR2 YNNKEL (reference sequence). V lost 4 bases and J lost 5, with 14 bases in between. The CDR3 loop spans 14 amino acids. RNA in amounts of roughly 0.5 to 1 ug was reverse transcribed with random hexamers. One entry per CDR3 protein, called by TCRdb with MiXCR from the immunoSEQ multiplex PCR reads. The top ten hold roughly 0.15% of the sample, which has 71,000 or so distinct CDR3 sequences, roughly 93% seen once. The TCR originated in a human donor with Susac syndrome. The chain carries TRBV3-1 and TRBJ1-1; D is possibly TRBD1 (5 bases). The specimen sequenced was CD4+ T cells from PBMCs. DNA of the CDR3: TGTGCCAGCAGCCTCAGTGGCCGGGGGACTGAAGCTTTCTTT. Translating it yields CASSLSGRGTEAFF.